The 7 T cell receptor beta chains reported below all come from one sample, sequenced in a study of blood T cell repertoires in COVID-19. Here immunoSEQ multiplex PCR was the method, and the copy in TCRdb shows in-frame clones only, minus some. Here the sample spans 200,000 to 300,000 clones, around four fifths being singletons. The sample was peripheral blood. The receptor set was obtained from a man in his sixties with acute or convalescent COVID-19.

The CDR3 protein is CASTGQVNTEAFF. DNA for the CDR3: TGCGCCAGCACCGGACAGGTGAACACTGAAGCTTTCTTT. This rearrangement joins TRBV10-2 to TRBJ1-1, with TRBD1 matching over 7 bases. Germline lookup yields CDR1 WSHSY and CDR2 SAAADI. Trimming cost V 7 bases and J 0 bases; bases outside gene matches: 2. The CDR3 sequence is 13 residues long.

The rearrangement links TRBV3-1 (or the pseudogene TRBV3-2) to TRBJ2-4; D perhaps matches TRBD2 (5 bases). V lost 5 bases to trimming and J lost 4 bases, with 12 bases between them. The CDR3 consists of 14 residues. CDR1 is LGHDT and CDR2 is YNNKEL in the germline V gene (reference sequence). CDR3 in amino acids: CASSRGGGKNIQYF. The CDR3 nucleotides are TGTGCCAGCAGCAGAGGTGGAGGAAAAAACATTCAGTACTTC.

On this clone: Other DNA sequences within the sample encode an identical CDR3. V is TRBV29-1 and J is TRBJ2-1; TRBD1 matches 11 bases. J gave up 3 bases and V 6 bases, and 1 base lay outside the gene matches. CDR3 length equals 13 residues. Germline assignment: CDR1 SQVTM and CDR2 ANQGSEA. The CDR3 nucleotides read TGCAGCGTAGGGACAGGGGGCTACAATGAGCAGTTCTTC. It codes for CSVGTGGYNEQFF.

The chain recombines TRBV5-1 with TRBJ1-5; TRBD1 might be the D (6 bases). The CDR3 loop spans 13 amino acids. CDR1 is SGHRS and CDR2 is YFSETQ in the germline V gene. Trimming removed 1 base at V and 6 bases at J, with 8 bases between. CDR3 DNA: TGCGCCAGCAGCTTGACAGGGAGTCAGCCCCAGCATTTT. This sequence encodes CASSLTGSQPQHF.

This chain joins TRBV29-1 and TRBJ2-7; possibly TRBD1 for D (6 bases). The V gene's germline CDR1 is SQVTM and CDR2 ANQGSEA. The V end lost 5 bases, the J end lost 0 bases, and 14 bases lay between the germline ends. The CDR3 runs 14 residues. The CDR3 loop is CSVRDTIDSYEQYF. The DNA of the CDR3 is TGCAGCGTTCGGGACACCATAGACTCCTACGAGCAGTACTTC.

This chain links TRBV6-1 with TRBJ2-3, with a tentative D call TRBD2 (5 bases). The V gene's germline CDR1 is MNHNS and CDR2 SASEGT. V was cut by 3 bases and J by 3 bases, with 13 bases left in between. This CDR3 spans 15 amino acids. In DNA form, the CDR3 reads TGTGCCAGCAGTGATCTCTACCGGGATACAGATACGCAGTATTTT. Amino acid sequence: CASSDLYRDTDTQYF.

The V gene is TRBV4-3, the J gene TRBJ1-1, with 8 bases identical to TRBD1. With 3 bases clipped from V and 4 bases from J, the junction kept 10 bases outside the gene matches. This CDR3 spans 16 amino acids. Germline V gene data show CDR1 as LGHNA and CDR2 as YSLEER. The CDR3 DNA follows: TGCGCCAGCAGCCACCTGACAGGGGCCGGGGGCACTGAAGCTTTCTTT. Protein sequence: CASSHLTGAGGTEAFF.